This TCR beta chain was identified during a study of OX40 agonist ivuxolimab in advanced cancers. As for the study more broadly: Ivuxolimab, which targeted the costimulatory receptor OX40 (CD134), was an agonistic, fully human IgG2 monoclonal antibody. Intravenous ivuxolimab was administered to patients every 2 weeks at six dose levels: 0.01, 0.1, 0.3, 1.5, 3 and 10 mg/kg. A male proportion of roughly 80% and a mean age of approximately 61 years, ranging from roughly 23 to 85, were recorded for the dose-escalation cohort. The paper reports the monotherapy dose-escalation portion (N of about 56 patients) of the phase I ivuxolimab trial. Among the roughly 50 dose-escalation patients, around 20 had hepatocellular carcinoma, 15 or so melanoma, 9 renal cell carcinoma and 9 head and neck cancer. Peripheral TCRbeta sequencing aimed to test whether ivuxolimab altered TCR sequence diversity and caused clonal T-cell expansion. Three dose-escalation patients achieved partial responses, one with hepatocellular carcinoma and two with cutaneous melanoma. Prior anti-PD-1, anti-PD-L1 or anti-CTLA-4 therapy was permitted, and about two fifths of dose-escalation patients had received checkpoint inhibitors.

To sequence the TCRbeta CDR3 region, genomic DNA was isolated from the sorted cells. The immunoSEQ Assay was used to sequence the TCRbeta CDR3 regions. TCRdb's version of the immuneACCESS table is confined to in-frame rearrangements and falls short of the full clone set. An unresolved V gene accounts for under half of the shortfall where checked; the remainder is of unknown origin. The sample data list more than 40,000 clones, and about 90% of these were observed just once. Of the sample, 3.4% falls within the top ten clones. With regard to this clone: Its binding antigen is unknown. No much larger clonotype is one base removed from it; base qualities were not supplied.

Study-wide conclusions, independent of this receptor: Partial responders in the 0.1-3.0 mg/kg groups had among the lowest normalized peripheral clonal expansion, especially among CD8+ T cells. Low levels of normalized T-cell clonal expansion were also seen in some patients who did not respond. At doses from 0.1 to 3.0 mg/kg, clonal expansion was seen in both CD4+ and CD8+ blood T cells between baseline and week 6. After ivuxolimab, expanded clones were on average more numerous among CD8+ T cells than among CD4+ T cells. Which antigens the clonally expanded peripheral T cells were specific for was not determined.

The junction carries 12 bases between V and J, which are trimmed by 4 bases and 0 bases respectively. Taken from the germline V gene, the CDR1 and CDR2 loops are SGHAT and FQNNGV. Measured from the cysteine to the phenylalanine, the CDR3 is 16 residues long. Here the CDR3 DNA is all that survives: 48 bases in frame from base 1. Patients with a history of autoimmune disease or receiving systemic immunosuppression were excluded from the trial. Peripheral blood for TCR sequencing was collected from all dose cohorts at baseline, on cycle 4 day 1, and on cycle 7 day 1. Samples came from an open-label, multicenter, first-in-human phase I dose-escalation trial of ivuxolimab. Adults with locally advanced or metastatic melanoma, renal cell carcinoma, hepatocellular carcinoma or head and neck squamous cell carcinoma were enrolled in the trial. Before TCR sequencing, CD4+ T cells and CD8+ T cells from peripheral blood were sorted into separate populations.

The origin of this receptor is an adult with an advanced solid tumor such as melanoma, head and neck, liver or kidney cancer. The chain couples TRBV11-2 to TRBJ2-2; a weak D assignment points to TRBD1 (6 bases agree). The sample was CD4+ or CD8+ T cells sorted from blood, taken in a trial of the OX40 agonist ivuxolimab. The DNA sequence is as follows: TGTGCCAGCAGCTCAGGGACACAGACGAACACCGGGGAGCTGTTTTTT. This yields the protein CASSSGTQTNTGELFF.